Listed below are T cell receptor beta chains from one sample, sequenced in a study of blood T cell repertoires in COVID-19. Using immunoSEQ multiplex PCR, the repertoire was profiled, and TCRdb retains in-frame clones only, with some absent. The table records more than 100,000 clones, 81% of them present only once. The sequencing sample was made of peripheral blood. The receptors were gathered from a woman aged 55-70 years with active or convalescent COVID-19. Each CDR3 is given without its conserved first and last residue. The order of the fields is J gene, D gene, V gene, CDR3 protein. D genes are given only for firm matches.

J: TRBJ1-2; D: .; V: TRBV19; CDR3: ASSSPESGYT
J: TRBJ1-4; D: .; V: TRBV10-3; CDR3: AARPTDPISGKLF
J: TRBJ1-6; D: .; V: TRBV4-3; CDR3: ASSQQGYPYNSPLH
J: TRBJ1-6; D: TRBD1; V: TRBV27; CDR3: ASSFTGTGGRALH
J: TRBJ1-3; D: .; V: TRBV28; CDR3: ASSSTFTFPSGNTIY
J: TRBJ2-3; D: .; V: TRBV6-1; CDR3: ASSDGRGGDTQY
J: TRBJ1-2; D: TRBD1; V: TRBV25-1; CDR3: ASSRTGVSDGYT
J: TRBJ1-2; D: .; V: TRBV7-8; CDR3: ASSSRGGPGGYGYT
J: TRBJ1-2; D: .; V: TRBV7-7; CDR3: ASSRDTGIYGYT
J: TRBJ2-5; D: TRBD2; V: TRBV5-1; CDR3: ASSSGVAGVETQY
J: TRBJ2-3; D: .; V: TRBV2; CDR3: ASSANRNTQY
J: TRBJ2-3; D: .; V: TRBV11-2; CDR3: ASSFRGAQGDTQY
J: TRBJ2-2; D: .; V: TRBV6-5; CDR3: ASRRENTGELF
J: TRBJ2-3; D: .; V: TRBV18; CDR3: ASSPVSDTQY
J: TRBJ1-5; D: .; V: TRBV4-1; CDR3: ASSQDDSGNQPQH
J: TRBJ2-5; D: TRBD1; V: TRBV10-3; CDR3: AISVIGTGVKETQY
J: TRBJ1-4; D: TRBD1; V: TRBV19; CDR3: ASSTRDRRTATNEKLF
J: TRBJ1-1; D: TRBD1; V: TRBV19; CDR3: ASSQGVSAEAF
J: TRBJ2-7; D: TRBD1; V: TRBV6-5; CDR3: ASSLTGEHEQY
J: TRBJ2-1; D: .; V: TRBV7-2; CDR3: ASSSSLIAGEQF
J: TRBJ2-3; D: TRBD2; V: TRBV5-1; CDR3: ASSSPSGGDTQY
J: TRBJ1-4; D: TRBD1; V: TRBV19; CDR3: ASSIPRGDRDEKLF
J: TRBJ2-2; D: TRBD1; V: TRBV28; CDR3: VSKPGGEQNTGELF
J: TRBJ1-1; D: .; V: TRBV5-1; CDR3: ASSLGRAGTEAF
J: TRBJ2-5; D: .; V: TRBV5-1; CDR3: ASSTFDSQETQY
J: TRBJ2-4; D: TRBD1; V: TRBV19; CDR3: ASSSLDRVGNIQY
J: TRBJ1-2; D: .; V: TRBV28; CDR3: ASSILPDSPLGGYT
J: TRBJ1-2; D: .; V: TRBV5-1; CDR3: ASSWTENYGYT
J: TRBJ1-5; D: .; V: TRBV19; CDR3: ASSIERGQPQH
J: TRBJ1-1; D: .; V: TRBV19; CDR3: ASSIGRFTEAF
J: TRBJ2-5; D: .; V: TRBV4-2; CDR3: ASSQDLAETQY
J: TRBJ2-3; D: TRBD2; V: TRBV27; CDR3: ASSLSILAGPTDTQY
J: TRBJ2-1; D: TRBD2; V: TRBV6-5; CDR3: ASSYLRGGPEQF
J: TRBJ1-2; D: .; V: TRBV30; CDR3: AWSVRGRATANYGYT
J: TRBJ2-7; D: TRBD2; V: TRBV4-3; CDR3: ASSQGLGTSGIYEQY
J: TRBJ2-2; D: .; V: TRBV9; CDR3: ASSARGTWNTGELF
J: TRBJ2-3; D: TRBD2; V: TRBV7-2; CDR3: ASSRGTSGSSTDTQY
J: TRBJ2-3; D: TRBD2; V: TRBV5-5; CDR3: ASSLRASGGTDTQY
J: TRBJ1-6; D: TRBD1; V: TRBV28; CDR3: ASTRTLDRAALH
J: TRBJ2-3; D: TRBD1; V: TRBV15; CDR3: ATSSTGGSTDTQY
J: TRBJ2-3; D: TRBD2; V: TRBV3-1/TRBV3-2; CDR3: ASSQGTSGGPTDTQY
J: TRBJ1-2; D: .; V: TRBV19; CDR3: ASSMSREDGYT
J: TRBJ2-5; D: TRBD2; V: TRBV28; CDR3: ATQGLDEAIKETQY
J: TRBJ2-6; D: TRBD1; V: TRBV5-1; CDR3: ASSLTGTGLGANVLT
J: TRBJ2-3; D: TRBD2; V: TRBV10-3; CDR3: AISDSGLAGAGDTQY
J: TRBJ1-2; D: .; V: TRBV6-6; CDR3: ASSYTGGNYGYT
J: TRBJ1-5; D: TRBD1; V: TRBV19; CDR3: ASSTYSTGTGAQPQH
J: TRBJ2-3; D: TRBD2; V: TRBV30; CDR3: AWSVLLAGADTQY
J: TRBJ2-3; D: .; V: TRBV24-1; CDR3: ATSEYALGVGTDTQY
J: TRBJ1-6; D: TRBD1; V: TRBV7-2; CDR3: ASSSDRGWDSPLH
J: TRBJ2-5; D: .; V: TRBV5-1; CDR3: ASSLEGSGPETQY